A selection of T cell receptor beta chains follows, all from one sample in a study of blood T cell repertoires in COVID-19. Repertoires were generated with immunoSEQ multiplex PCR, while TCRdb's copy carries only in-frame clones and drops some. The data contain a few hundred thousand clones, 70% to 85% of them singletons. Sequenced sample: peripheral blood. These receptors were collected from a man at least 80 years old with acute or convalescent COVID-19. Each CDR3 is given with its conserved first and last residue. Fields, in order: V gene, D gene, clone size, CDR3 length, J gene, CDR3 protein, CDR3 DNA. A D gene is named only where the DNA matches it firmly. Not all rows give a size; the values are once, few, many and, for expanded clones, a class.

V: TRBV5-1; D: .; size: .; length: 13; J: TRBJ1-2; CDR3: CASSLEARRGYTF; DNA: TGCGCCAGCAGCTTGGAAGCCCGGAGGGGCTACACCTTC
V: TRBV5-6; D: .; size: .; length: 15; J: TRBJ2-1; CDR3: CASSLGSLRGNEQFF; DNA: TGTGCCAGCAGCTTGGGGTCACTCCGAGGCAATGAGCAGTTCTTC
V: TRBV7-2; D: TRBD1; size: .; length: 15; J: TRBJ1-2; CDR3: CASSPRAGGAYGYTF; DNA: TGTGCCAGCAGCCCTCGGGCAGGGGGCGCGTATGGCTACACCTTC
V: TRBV19; D: .; size: .; length: 13; J: TRBJ2-4; CDR3: CASSGTGRGIQYF; DNA: TGTGCCAGTAGTGGTACAGGTAGGGGCATTCAGTACTTC
V: TRBV4-1; D: .; size: .; length: 15; J: TRBJ2-7; CDR3: CASSQEYLDIYEQYF; DNA: TGCGCCAGCAGCCAAGAATACCTAGATATCTACGAGCAGTACTTC
V: TRBV2; D: .; size: .; length: 15; J: TRBJ1-5; CDR3: CASTDRGGSNQPQHF; DNA: TGTGCCAGCACCGACCGGGGGGGAAGCAATCAGCCCCAGCATTTT
V: TRBV10-3; D: .; size: once; length: 15; J: TRBJ1-5; CDR3: CAISESQQVNQPQHF; DNA: TGTGCCATCAGTGAGTCGCAACAGGTTAATCAGCCCCAGCATTTT
V: TRBV6-5; D: TRBD1; size: once; length: 15; J: TRBJ2-1; CDR3: CASRVDRGSYNEQFF; DNA: TGTGCCAGCCGGGTTGACAGGGGTTCATACAATGAGCAGTTCTTC
V: TRBV10-3; D: .; size: .; length: 15; J: TRBJ1-1; CDR3: CATKDTKRMETEAFF; DNA: TGTGCCACCAAGGACACGAAAAGGATGGAGACTGAAGCTTTCTTT
V: TRBV24-1; D: TRBD1; size: .; length: 16; J: TRBJ2-1; CDR3: CATSVSRDRELNEQFF; DNA: TGTGCCACCAGTGTAAGTCGGGACAGGGAGCTCAATGAGCAGTTCTTC
V: TRBV19; D: TRBD2; size: .; length: 15; J: TRBJ2-1; CDR3: CASPRPSGRRNEQFF; DNA: TGTGCCAGCCCTCGACCTAGCGGGAGACGCAATGAGCAGTTCTTC
V: TRBV5-4; D: .; size: .; length: 11; J: TRBJ1-1; CDR3: CASSSPQAAFF; DNA: TGTGCCAGCAGCTCCCCCCAGGCAGCTTTCTTT
V: TRBV7-2; D: TRBD2; size: .; length: 14; J: TRBJ2-7; CDR3: CASSLREGFYEQYF; DNA: TGTGCCAGCAGCTTGAGGGAGGGGTTTTACGAGCAGTACTTC
V: TRBV5-6; D: .; size: .; length: 16; J: TRBJ2-2; CDR3: CASSLFSGQNTGELFF; DNA: TGTGCCAGCAGCTTGTTTTCGGGACAAAACACCGGGGAGCTGTTTTTT